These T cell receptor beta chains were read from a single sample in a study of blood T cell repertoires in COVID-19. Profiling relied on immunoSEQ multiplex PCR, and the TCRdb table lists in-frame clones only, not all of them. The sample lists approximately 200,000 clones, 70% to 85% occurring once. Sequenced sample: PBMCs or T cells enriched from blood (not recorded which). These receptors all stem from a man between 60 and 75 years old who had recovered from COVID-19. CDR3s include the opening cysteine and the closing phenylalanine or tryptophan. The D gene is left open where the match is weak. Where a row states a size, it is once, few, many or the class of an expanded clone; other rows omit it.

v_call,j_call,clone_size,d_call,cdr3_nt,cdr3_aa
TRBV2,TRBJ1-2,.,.,TGTGCCAGCAGTGAAGACAGAAACTATGGCTACACCTTC,CASSEDRNYGYTF
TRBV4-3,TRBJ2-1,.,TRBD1,TGCGCCAGCAGCCAAGGGACAGGGGGTAAGAATGAGCAGTTCTTC,CASSQGTGGKNEQFF
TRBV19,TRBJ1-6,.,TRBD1,TGTGCCAGTACTTATAGTGGCACACAGGGGGCGGAATCACCCCTCCACTTT,CASTYSGTQGAESPLHF
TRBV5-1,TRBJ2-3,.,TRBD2,TGCGCCAGCAGCCCAGGGACTAGTGGAGATACGCAGTATTTT,CASSPGTSGDTQYF
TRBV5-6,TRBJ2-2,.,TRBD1,TGTGCCAGCAGCCCCGACAGGGGGTGGAGCGGGGAGCTGTTTTTT,CASSPDRGWSGELFF
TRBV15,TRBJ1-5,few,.,TGTGCCACCAGCAGAGGGGGGCTGGGTCAGCCCCAGCATTTT,CATSRGGLGQPQHF
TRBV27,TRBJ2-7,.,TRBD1,TGTGCCAGCAGTTTAATTCCGGGACAGGGTTTCAACGAGCAGTACTTC,CASSLIPGQGFNEQYF
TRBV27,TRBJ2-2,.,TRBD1,TGTGCCAGCAGCCCACTTAACAGGGGGGTTGAGGCCGGGGAGCTGTTTTTT,CASSPLNRGVEAGELFF
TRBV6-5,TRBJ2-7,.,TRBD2,TGTGCCAGCAGTATCGGACTAGCGGGGGGATACGAGCAGTACTTC,CASSIGLAGGYEQYF
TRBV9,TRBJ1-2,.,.,TGTGCCAGCAATATGGGGAGCCTATCTGGCTACACCTTC,CASNMGSLSGYTF
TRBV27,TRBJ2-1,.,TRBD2,TGTGCCAGCAGTATTCTGGGACTAGCGGGAAACAATGAGCAGTTCTTC,CASSILGLAGNNEQFF
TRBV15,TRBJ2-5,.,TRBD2,TGTGCCACCAGTCACCCGACTAGCGGGGGGCCCCGTCAAGAGACCCAGTACTTC,CATSHPTSGGPRQETQYF
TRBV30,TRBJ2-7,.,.,TGTGCCTGGGCCACCGGCTACGAGCAGTACTTC,CAWATGYEQYF
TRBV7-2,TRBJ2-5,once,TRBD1,TGTGCCAGCAGCTCCCGGGACAGAGATCTAGAGACCCAGTACTTC,CASSSRDRDLETQYF
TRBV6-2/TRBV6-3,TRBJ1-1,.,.,TGTGCCAGCAGTCAGGTTGCGAACACTGAAGCTTTCTTT,CASSQVANTEAFF
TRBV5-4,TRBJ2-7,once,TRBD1,TGTGCCAGCAGCCCGGGTGTAGGGGGCATACCCTACGAGCAGTACTTC,CASSPGVGGIPYEQYF
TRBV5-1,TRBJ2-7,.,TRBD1,TGCGCCAGCAGACGCTTCTTATTCGGGACAGGCTCCTACGAGCAGTACTTC,CASRRFLFGTGSYEQYF
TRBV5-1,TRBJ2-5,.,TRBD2,TGCGCCAGCAGCTTGGCTGCTAGCGGGGGGCAAGAGACCCAGTACTTC,CASSLAASGGQETQYF
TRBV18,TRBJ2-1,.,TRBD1,TGTGCCAGCTCACCCGGGACAGCCTACAATGAGCAGTTCTTC,CASSPGTAYNEQFF
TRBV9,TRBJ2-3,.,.,TGTGCCAGCAGCGCAAGCTTAGCCGGGTCCACAGATACGCAGTATTTT,CASSASLAGSTDTQYF
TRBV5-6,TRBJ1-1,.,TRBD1,TGTGCCAGCAGCTCCACAGGGGACACTGAAGCTTTCTTT,CASSSTGDTEAFF
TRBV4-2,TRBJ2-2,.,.,TGTGCCAGCAGCCAAGACAGGGGTGTCGGGGAGCTGTTTTTT,CASSQDRGVGELFF
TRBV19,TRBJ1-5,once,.,TGTGCCAGTAGTACCGAGCTGGGGGCGAAGCAGCCCCAGCATTTT,CASSTELGAKQPQHF
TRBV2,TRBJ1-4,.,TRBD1,TGTGCCAGCAGTGACCCGACAGGGAATGAAAAACTGTTTTTT,CASSDPTGNEKLFF
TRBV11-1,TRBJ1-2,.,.,TGTGCCAGCAGCTCGCAGGGTGTTGGCTACACCTTC,CASSSQGVGYTF
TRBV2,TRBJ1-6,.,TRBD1,TGTGCCAGCAGTAAACAGGGGGACCGGAATTCACCCCTCCACTTT,CASSKQGDRNSPLHF
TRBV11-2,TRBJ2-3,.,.,TGTGCCAGCAGCTTAGCCAACAGATATAGCACAGATACGCAGTATTTT,CASSLANRYSTDTQYF
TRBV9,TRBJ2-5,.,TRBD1,TGTGCCAGCAGCGTAACCGGGACAGGGGGGTTGGAGACCCAGTACTTC,CASSVTGTGGLETQYF
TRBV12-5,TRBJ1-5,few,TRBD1,TGTGCTAGTGGGCAGGGGGGCAATCAGCCCCAGCATTTT,CASGQGGNQPQHF
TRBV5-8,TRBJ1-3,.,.,TGTGCCAGCAGCCCGACAGCCTCTGGAAACACCATATATTTT,CASSPTASGNTIYF
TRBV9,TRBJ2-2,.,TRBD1,TGTGCCAGCAGCGTAGTGGGACAGGGGGGCACCGGGGAGCTGTTTTTT,CASSVVGQGGTGELFF